The 19 T cell receptor beta chains presented below share a single source sample, sequenced in a study of OX40 agonist ivuxolimab in advanced cancers. Some clones are missing from TCRdb's copy, which holds only in-frame ones; the method was immunoSEQ multiplex PCR. Here the sample spans around 74,000 clones, around 85% being singletons. This sample comprised CD4+ or CD8+ T cells sorted from blood, obtained in a trial of the OX40 agonist ivuxolimab. The receptors originated from an adult with an advanced solid tumor such as melanoma, head and neck, liver or kidney cancer.

The rearrangement uses TRBV5-1 and TRBJ1-2, with TRBD1 matching 7 bases. The length of the CDR3 is 15 residues. V shed 4 bases and J 0 bases; nucleotides not matched to a gene: 6. Per germline, CDR1 SGHRS and CDR2 YFSETQ. The chain's CDR3 is CASSPDGTANYGYTF. For the CDR3, the DNA is TGCGCCAGCAGCCCGGATGGGACAGCTAACTATGGCTACACCTTC. Combining the CDR3 with reference TRBV5-1 and TRBJ1-2 gives the whole variable domain KAGVTQTPRYLIKTRGQQVTLSCSPISGHRSVSWYQQTPGQGLQFLFEYFSETQRNKGNFPGRFSGRQFSNSRSEMNVSTLELGDSALYLCASSPDGTANYGYTFGSGTRLTVV.

The genes are TRBV10-2 and TRBJ2-7; 9 nucleotides agree with TRBD2. The V gene's germline CDR1 is WSHSY and CDR2 SAAADI. The CDR3 loop spans 15 amino acids. V lost 2 bases, J lost 7 bases, and 9 bases stayed unmatched. The CDR3 loop is CASSEPWTSEKEQYF. CDR3 sequence (DNA): TGCGCCAGCAGTGAGCCGTGGACTAGCGAAAAGGAGCAGTACTTC.

This clone was counted a single time. The chain links TRBV7-6 to TRBJ2-7; 7 nucleotides agree with TRBD1. The trim removed 7 bases at V and 2 bases at J, leaving 8 bases unmatched. CDR1 and CDR2 (germline): SGHVS, FNYEAQ. The CDR3 runs 14 residues. CDR3 nucleotides: TGTGCCAGCACCTCGGGGCAGGGGGCCTACGAGCAGTACTTC. Translating it yields CASTSGQGAYEQYF.

The V and J genes are TRBV10-3 and TRBJ1-1, with D perhaps TRBD1 (6 bases). V lost 3 bases, J lost 5 bases, and 16 bases lay in between. Germline lookup yields CDR1 ENHRY and CDR2 SYGVKD. The CDR3 is made up of 15 amino acids. CDR3 in amino acids: CAISEGTGAQTEAFF. The CDR3 DNA reads as TGTGCCATCAGTGAAGGAACGGGGGCGCAAACTGAAGCTTTCTTT.

The gene calls are TRBV19 and TRBJ2-5; D might be TRBD2 (6 bases). With the DNA end fitting TRBJ2-7 better, the J assignment may be wrong. Germline CDR1 reads LNHDA; CDR2 reads SQIVND (reference sequence). This CDR3 is built from 13 residues. The CDR3 sequence: CASSIGAGYEQYF. CDR3 nucleotide sequence: TGTGCCAGTAGTATAGGTGCGGGATACGAGCAGTACTTC.

This clone was seen a handful of times. The CDR3 DNA is TGTGCCAGCGGACATTACAATTCACCCCTCCACTTT. Its translation is CASGHYNSPLHF. The J gene is TRBJ1-6, the V gene TRBV27, with D possibly matching TRBD1 (5 bases). Germline V CDR1 and CDR2: MNHEY, SMNVEV (reference sequence). Trimming shortened V by 8 bases and J by 7 bases, and 9 bases separated the two germline ends. The CDR3 runs to 12 residues.

This chain uses TRBV6-4 with TRBJ2-2, with a tentative D call TRBD2 (6 bases). CDR3 size: 15 residues. CDR1 MRHNA and CDR2 SNTAGT come from the germline V gene. V lost 6 bases and J lost 6, with 17 bases in between. The CDR3 DNA is TGTGCCAGCAGCGTACTAGCTTCGGGTGCCGGGGAGCTGTTTTTT. This codes for CASSVLASGAGELFF.

This chain connects TRBV5-1 to TRBJ2-1, with D maybe TRBD1 (5 bases). Trimming pared 1 base from V and 8 bases from J, leaving 10 bases between. The CDR3 loop spans 13 amino acids. Germline V gives CDR1 SGHRS, CDR2 YFSETQ. The CDR3 loop is CASSLTGWDEQFF. In nucleotides, the CDR3 is TGCGCCAGCAGCTTGACAGGTTGGGATGAGCAGTTCTTC.

The CDR3 spells CASSPGRFTANTGELFF. The CDR3 DNA is TGTGCCAGCAGCCCTGGACGGTTCACGGCGAACACCGGGGAGCTGTTTTTT. The V gene is TRBV11-3, the J gene TRBJ2-2; D is ambiguous. The germline CDR1 and CDR2 sequences are SGHNT and YENEEA. The CDR3 has 17 residues. Trimming stripped 5 bases from V and 0 bases from J, with 16 bases between.

This rearrangement joins TRBV2 to TRBJ1-1, with a possible D match to TRBD1 (5 bases). This CDR3 contains 11 residues. Between the trimmed V and J ends, which lost 7 bases and 11 bases, there was a span of 14 bases. From germline, CDR1 is SNHLY and CDR2 FYNNEI. The CDR3: CASTSQGRAFF. Here the CDR3 DNA reads TGTGCCAGCACCTCTCAGGGTCGCGCTTTCTTT.

This clone was observed a single time. This chain links TRBV11-1 with TRBJ2-1, with D hard to call. CDR3 length: 12 amino acids. Trimming removed 2 bases at V and 5 bases at J, with 4 bases between. Germline V gives CDR1 SGHAT, CDR2 FQDESV (reference sequence). CDR3 DNA: TGTGCCAGCAGCTTAAGTCACAATGAGCAGTTCTTC. Translating gives CASSLSHNEQFF. Variable domain in full (rest from reference TRBV11-1 and TRBJ2-1): EAEVAQSPRYKITEKSQAVAFWCDPISGHATLYWYRQILGQGPELLVQFQDESVVDDSQLPKDRFSAERLKGVDSTLKIQPAELGDSAMYLCASSLSHNEQFFGPGTRLTVL.

This rearrangement joins TRBV30 to TRBJ1-1, with D tentatively TRBD1 (5 bases). This CDR3 region has 14 residues. V gave up 4 bases and J gave up 3 bases, with 15 bases separating them. The germline CDR1 and CDR2 sequences are GTSNPN and SVGIG (reference sequence). The CDR3 DNA is TGTGCCTGGAAAGGCGAAGGGGTTTACACTGAAGCTTTCTTT. Protein sequence: CAWKGEGVYTEAFF.

The genes are TRBV30 and TRBJ1-2; tentatively, D is TRBD1 (6 bases). Germline CDR1 GTSNPN, CDR2 SVGIG (reference sequence). This CDR3 region has 12 residues. V was trimmed by 1 base and J by 7 bases, leaving 10 bases between them. The DNA for the CDR3 is TGTGCCTGGAGTGCTCGAGGGGGTGGCTACACCTTC. This encodes CAWSARGGGYTF.

The chain combines TRBV5-1 with TRBJ1-2; 8 bases are shared with TRBD1. The CDR3 loop spans 12 amino acids. The ends lost 5 bases at V and 9 bases at J; junction bases unmatched: 6. CDR1 is SGHRS and CDR2 is YFSETQ in the germline V gene. The CDR3 sequence is CASRSGQGRYTF. DNA of the CDR3: TGCGCCAGCAGGTCCGGACAGGGTCGCTACACCTTC.

The chain has TRBV6-6 and TRBJ2-7; 8 bases match TRBD2. The CDR3 is made up of 13 amino acids. V shed 6 bases and J 2 bases; nucleotides not matched to a gene: 3. CDR1 is MNHNY and CDR2 is SVGAGI in the germline V gene (reference sequence). Here the CDR3 reads CASRTSATYEQYF. The CDR3 DNA is TGTGCCAGCAGGACTAGCGCTACCTACGAGCAGTACTTC.

The V gene is TRBV29-1, the J gene TRBJ1-1; D is possibly TRBD1 (6 bases). V was shortened by 3 bases and J by 4 bases, with 15 bases between the two germline ends. CDR1 and CDR2 (germline): SQVTM, ANQGSEA. The CDR3 is 14 amino acids. The CDR3 here is CSVERGALGTEAFF. The CDR3 DNA sequence: TGCAGCGTTGAGAGGGGGGCCCTGGGCACTGAAGCTTTCTTT. The variable domain in full, completed from reference TRBV29-1 and TRBJ1-1, reads SAVISQKPSRDICQRGTSLTIQCQVDSQVTMMFWYRQQPGQSLTLIATANQGSEATYESGFVIDKFPISRPNLTFSTLTVSNMSPEDSSIYLCSVERGALGTEAFFGQGTRLTVV.

The rearrangement links TRBV2 to TRBJ2-5; 7 bases agree with TRBD2. CDR1 is SNHLY, CDR2 FYNNEI, per germline. V shed 4 bases, J shed 2 bases, and the junction held 7 bases outside the gene matches. The CDR3 has 15 residues. The CDR3 spells CASSALGGIQETQYF. Written as DNA, the CDR3 is TGTGCCAGCAGTGCATTGGGGGGGATTCAAGAGACCCAGTACTTC.

The chain links TRBV6-5 to TRBJ1-2; no firm D call. CDR3 size: 13 residues. The germline CDR1 and CDR2 sequences are MNHEY and SVGAGI. Trimming pared 6 bases from V and 1 base from J, leaving 9 bases between. CDR3 in amino acids: CASSLAFNYGYTF. The CDR3 region has the DNA TGTGCCAGCAGCCTAGCTTTTAACTATGGCTACACCTTC.

The J gene is TRBJ2-1, the V gene TRBV7-3; TRBD1 agrees at 8 bases. The CDR3 totals 15 residues. The ends lost 4 bases at V and 7 bases at J; junction bases unmatched: 9. Germline V gene sequence: CDR1 SGHTA, CDR2 FQGTGA. The CDR3 DNA reads TGTGCCAGCAGCTCCCTTAGCAGGGGGCAAAATGAGCAGTTCTTC. This encodes CASSSLSRGQNEQFF.